Described below is a single T cell receptor (beta chain) sequence and its context. This specimen comes from a study of blood T cell repertoires in COVID-19. On the study more broadly: Samples taken during acute and convalescent COVID-19 were collected in the United States, Italy and Spain. PBMCs, B-cell-depleted T cells, or T cells were the source of the cDNA or gDNA that made up the material.

V lost 4 bases and J lost 0, with 7 bases in between. Germline lookup yields CDR1 SGHRS and CDR2 YFSETQ. The CDR3 loop spans 14 amino acids. Original processing methods: How many nucleated cells were present was estimated from reference gene primer amplification. Assay used: immunoSEQ multiplex PCR; TCRdb lists only in-frame clones, some missing. That table is the source of V, J and clone size, and D and trimming were worked out from the DNA. The table shows under 300,000 clones, with 80% to 90% occurring only once. Material for sequencing was peripheral blood. The chain carries TRBV5-1 and TRBJ1-4; possible D gene TRBD1, 5 bases. The TCR sequence derives from a man at least 80 years old with acute or convalescent COVID-19. The CDR3: CASSVTATNEKLFF. CDR3 nucleotide sequence: TGCGCCAGCAGCGTGACAGCAACTAATGAAAAACTGTTTTTT.